This T cell receptor (beta chain) was observed in a study of PD-1 blockade in classical Hodgkin lymphoma. The overall study: Patients received nivolumab 3 mg/kg intravenously every 2 weeks. Notes on the study in general: At C4D1, TCR diversity had climbed significantly for CD4+ cells, though not for CD8+ cells. When nivolumab was started under 1 year after ASCT, patients were excluded. A reduction in baseline TCR diversity was reportedly seen in newly diagnosed patients relative to healthy donors.

All patients relapsed after autologous stem cell transplantation, and brentuximab vedotin exposure varied. Sequencing was performed with immunoSEQ multiplex PCR; in TCRdb, only in-frame clones are kept and a portion is missing. The table records approximately 90,000 clones, around 90% of them present only once. As for this clone: No antigen is known for it.

This CDR3 contains 14 residues. V trimming: 4 bases; J trimming: 6 bases; junction bases outside the gene matches: 5. CDR1 is SGHDN and CDR2 is FVKESK in the germline V gene. This specimen consisted of peripheral blood mononuclear cells (PBMCs), obtained before the second cycle of nivolumab. The V and J genes are TRBV14 and TRBJ2-3; 9 bases are a match to TRBD2. The TCR originated in a human donor with classical Hodgkin lymphoma. This chain's CDR3 is CASSRGLARDTQYF. The CDR3 nucleotides read TGTGCCAGCAGCCGGGGACTAGCCAGGGATACGCAGTATTTT.